Here is one T cell receptor (beta chain) with its context. With 6 bases removed from V and 8 bases from J, the gap between germline ends came to 10 bases. This CDR3 contains 11 residues. The germline V gene encodes CDR1 MNHNY and CDR2 SVGAGI (reference sequence). This entry comes from a study of shared clonotypes between healthy human individuals. Method: immunoSEQ multiplex PCR; TCRdb's copy keeps in-frame clones and lacks some. The table records 2 million to 2.5 million clones, roughly 90% of them present only once. The source is a man younger than 35 in good health. Some clones in this sample may be carry-over from other donors' samples. The chain combines TRBV6-6 with TRBJ1-2; D ambiguous. Material for sequencing was naive CD4+ T cells from PBMCs. This sample's subset: CD45RA+ positively selected. This CDR3 is CASSRPGGYTF. CDR3 nucleotides: TGTGCCAGCAGCCGGCCGGGGGGCTACACCTTC.